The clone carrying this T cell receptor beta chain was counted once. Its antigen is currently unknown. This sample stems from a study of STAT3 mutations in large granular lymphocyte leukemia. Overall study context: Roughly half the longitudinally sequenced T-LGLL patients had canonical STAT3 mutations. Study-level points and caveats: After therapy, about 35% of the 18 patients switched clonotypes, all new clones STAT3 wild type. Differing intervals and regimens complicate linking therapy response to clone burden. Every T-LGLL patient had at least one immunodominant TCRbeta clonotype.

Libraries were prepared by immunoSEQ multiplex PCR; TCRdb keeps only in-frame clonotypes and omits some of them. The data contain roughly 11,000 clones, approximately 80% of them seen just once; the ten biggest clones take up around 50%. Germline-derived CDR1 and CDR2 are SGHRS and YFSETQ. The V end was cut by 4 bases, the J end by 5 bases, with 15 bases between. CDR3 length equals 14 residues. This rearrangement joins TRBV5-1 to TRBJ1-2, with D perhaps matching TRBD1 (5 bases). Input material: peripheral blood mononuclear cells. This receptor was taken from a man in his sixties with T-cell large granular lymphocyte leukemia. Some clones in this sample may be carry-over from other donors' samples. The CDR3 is CASSDRDPYYGYTF. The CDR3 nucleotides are TGCGCCAGCAGCGACCGGGACCCCTATTATGGCTACACCTTC.